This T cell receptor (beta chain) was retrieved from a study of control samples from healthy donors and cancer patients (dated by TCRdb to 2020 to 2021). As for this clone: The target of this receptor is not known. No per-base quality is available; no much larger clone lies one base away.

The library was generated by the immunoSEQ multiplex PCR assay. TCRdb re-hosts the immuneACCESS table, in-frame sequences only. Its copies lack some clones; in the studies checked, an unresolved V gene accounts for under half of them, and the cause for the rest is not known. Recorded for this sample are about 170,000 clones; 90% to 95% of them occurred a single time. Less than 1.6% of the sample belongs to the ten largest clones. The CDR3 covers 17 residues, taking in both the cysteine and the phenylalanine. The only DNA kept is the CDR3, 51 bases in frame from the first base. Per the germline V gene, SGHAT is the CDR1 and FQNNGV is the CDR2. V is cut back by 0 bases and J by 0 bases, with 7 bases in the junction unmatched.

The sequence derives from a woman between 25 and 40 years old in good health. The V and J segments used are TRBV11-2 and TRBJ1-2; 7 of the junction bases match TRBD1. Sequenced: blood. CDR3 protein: CASSLESQGDTNYGYTF. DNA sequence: TGTGCCAGCAGCTTAGAATCTCAGGGGGATACTAACTATGGCTACACCTTC.